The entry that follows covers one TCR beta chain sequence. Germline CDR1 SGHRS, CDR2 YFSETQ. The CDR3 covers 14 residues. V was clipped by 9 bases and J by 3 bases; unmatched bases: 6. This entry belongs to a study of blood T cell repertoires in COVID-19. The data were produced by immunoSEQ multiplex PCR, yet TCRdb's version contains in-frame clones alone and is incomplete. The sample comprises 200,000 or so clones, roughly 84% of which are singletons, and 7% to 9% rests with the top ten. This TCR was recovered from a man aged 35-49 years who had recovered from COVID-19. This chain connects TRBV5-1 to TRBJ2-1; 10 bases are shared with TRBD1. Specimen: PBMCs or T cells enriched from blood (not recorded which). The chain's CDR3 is CATSGQGFYNEQFF. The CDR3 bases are TGCGCCACTTCGGGACAGGGGTTCTACAATGAGCAGTTCTTC. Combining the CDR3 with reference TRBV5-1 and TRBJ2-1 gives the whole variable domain KAGVTQTPRYLIKTRGQQVTLSCSPISGHRSVSWYQQTPGQGLQFLFEYFSETQRNKGNFPGRFSGRQFSNSRSEMNVSTLELGDSALYLCATSGQGFYNEQFFGPGTRLTVL.